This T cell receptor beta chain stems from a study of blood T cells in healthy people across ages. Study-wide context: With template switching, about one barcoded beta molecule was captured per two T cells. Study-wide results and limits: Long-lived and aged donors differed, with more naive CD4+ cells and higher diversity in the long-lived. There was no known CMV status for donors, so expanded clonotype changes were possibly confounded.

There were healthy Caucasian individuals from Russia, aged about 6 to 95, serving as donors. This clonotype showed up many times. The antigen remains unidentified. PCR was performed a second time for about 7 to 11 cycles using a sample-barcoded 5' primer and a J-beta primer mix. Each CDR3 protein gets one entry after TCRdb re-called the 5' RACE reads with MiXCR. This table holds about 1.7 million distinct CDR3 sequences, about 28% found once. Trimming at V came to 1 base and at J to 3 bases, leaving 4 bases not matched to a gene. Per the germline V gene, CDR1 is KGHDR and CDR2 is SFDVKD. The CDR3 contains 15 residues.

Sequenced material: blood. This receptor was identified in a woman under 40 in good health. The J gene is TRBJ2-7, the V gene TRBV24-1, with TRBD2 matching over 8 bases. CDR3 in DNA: TGTGCCACCAGTGATTTCGGGAGGGGCGGCTACGAGCAGTACTTC. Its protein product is CATSDFGRGGYEQYF.